These 13 T cell receptor beta chains came from one sample sequenced in a study of shared clonotypes between healthy human individuals. The data were produced by immunoSEQ multiplex PCR, yet TCRdb's version contains in-frame clones alone and is incomplete. This sample carries approximately 2.4 million clones, 90% to 97% of them seen once, and the ten largest clones take around 0.13%. The specimen sequenced was naive CD4+ T cells sorted from blood. Sample subset: CD45RA+ positively selected. Receptors were obtained from a man between 18 and 29 years old in good health.

J is TRBJ1-2 and V is TRBV9; 7 nucleotides align to TRBD1. CDR1 and CDR2 (germline): SGDLS, YYNGEE. This CDR3 region has 13 residues. Trimming took 5 bases from V and 2 from J; bases not matched to a gene: 3. CDR3 DNA: TGTGCCAGCAGAGGGACAGTAAACTATGGCTACACCTTC. Translation: CASRGTVNYGYTF.

The rearrangement links TRBV5-1 to TRBJ1-2; unclear D gene. Trimming cost V 4 bases and J 5 bases, with 18 bases left between them. Germline V gene data show CDR1 as SGHRS and CDR2 as YFSETQ. The CDR3 covers 15 residues. CDR3 sequence: CASSPGLFAGYGYTF. In DNA form, the CDR3 reads TGCGCCAGCAGCCCGGGCCTCTTCGCGGGTTATGGCTACACCTTC.

The chain is built from TRBV6-5 and TRBJ2-7; D gene uncertain. The CDR3 is 13 amino acids. Germline V gene lookup returns CDR1 MNHEY and CDR2 SVGAGI. V was pared by 0 bases and J by 2 bases, with 5 bases between. The CDR3 DNA reads as TGTGCCAGCAGTTACTCAATGACCTACGAGCAGTACTTC. Translation: CASSYSMTYEQYF.

J is TRBJ2-5 and V is TRBV5-1; D is ambiguous. Per germline, CDR1 SGHRS and CDR2 YFSETQ. The V and J ends lost 3 bases and 0 bases respectively, with 6 bases between them. The CDR3 consists of 13 residues. CDR3 DNA sequence: TGCGCCAGCAGCTATAGCTACCAAGAGACCCAGTACTTC. As protein: CASSYSYQETQYF. The full variable domain, in which reference TRBV5-1 and TRBJ2-5 provide the parts outside the CDR3, is KAGVTQTPRYLIKTRGQQVTLSCSPISGHRSVSWYQQTPGQGLQFLFEYFSETQRNKGNFPGRFSGRQFSNSRSEMNVSTLELGDSALYLCASSYSYQETQYFGPGTRLLVL.

The chain employs TRBV9 and TRBJ2-3; 8 bases align to TRBD1. Germline V gene sequence: CDR1 SGDLS, CDR2 YYNGEE. The CDR3 runs to 14 residues. Germline trimming cut 7 bases from V and 3 bases from J; bases unmatched to any gene: 7. CDR3 region: CASSQGDGTDTQYF. The DNA for the CDR3 is TGTGCCAGCTCACAGGGGGACGGGACAGATACGCAGTATTTT. The whole variable domain, filled in from reference TRBV9 and TRBJ2-3, reads DSGVTQTPKHLITATGQRVTLRCSPRSGDLSVYWYQQSLDQGLQFLIQYYNGEERAKGNILERFSAQQFPDLHSELNLSSLELGDSALYFCASSQGDGTDTQYFGPGTRLTVL.

A word on this clone: Other nucleotide sequences in the sample specify the same CDR3. The chain links TRBV7-2 to TRBJ2-1; the match to TRBD2 covers 8 bases. The CDR3 has 15 residues. The germline gives CDR1 SGHTA, CDR2 FQGNSA. The V segment lost 5 bases and the J segment 1 base; nucleotides outside the gene matches: 4. The CDR3 reads CASSQAGVSYNEQFF. CDR3 nucleotide sequence: TGTGCCAGCAGCCAAGCGGGAGTATCCTACAATGAGCAGTTCTTC.

This chain uses TRBV4-2 with TRBJ2-1; the D gene is possibly TRBD1 (5 bases). With 0 bases removed from V and 0 bases from J, the gap between germline ends came to 12 bases. Germline CDR1 LGHNA, CDR2 YNFKEQ. The CDR3 consists of 17 residues. Here the CDR3 reads CASSQDLRGFSYNEQFF. DNA for the CDR3: TGTGCCAGCAGCCAAGATTTAAGGGGATTCTCCTACAATGAGCAGTTCTTC.

The rearrangement joins TRBV5-6 to TRBJ1-5; no definite D call. CDR1 SGHDT and CDR2 YYEEEE come from the germline V gene. The CDR3 spans 15 residues. V was trimmed by 1 base and J by 1 base, leaving 9 bases between them. This CDR3 is CASSLRRGSNQPQHF. The CDR3 coding sequence is TGTGCCAGCAGCTTGAGGCGAGGGAGCAATCAGCCCCAGCATTTT.

This rearrangement joins TRBV6-1 to TRBJ1-6, with D unclear. This CDR3 comprises 15 residues. Germline values: CDR1 MNHNS, CDR2 SASEGT. The V end was cut by 3 bases, the J end by 0 bases, with 6 bases between. CDR3 loop: CASSDDNSYNSPLHF. CDR3 nucleotide sequence: TGTGCCAGCAGTGACGACAACTCCTATAATTCACCCCTCCACTTT.

Points on this clone: The sample contains more than one DNA sequence encoding this CDR3. This chain joins TRBV5-1 and TRBJ2-3, with D unclear. The germline gives CDR1 SGHRS, CDR2 YFSETQ. Trimming took off 4 bases at V and 6 bases at J, with 9 bases between the two ends. The CDR3 consists of 12 residues. This CDR3 reads CASSPESDTQYF. The CDR3 nucleotides are TGCGCCAGCAGCCCGGAGTCGGATACGCAGTATTTT.

A note on this clone: Other nucleotide sequences from this sample produce the same CDR3. The chain couples TRBV7-2 to TRBJ2-7; a weak D match, TRBD1 (6 bases). The germline V gene encodes CDR1 SGHTA and CDR2 FQGNSA. This CDR3 region has 14 residues. V was cut by 5 bases and J by 0 bases, with 11 bases left in between. CDR3 residues: CASSLGAASYEQYF. Here the CDR3 DNA reads TGTGCCAGCAGCCTGGGGGCGGCCTCCTACGAGCAGTACTTC.

This clone was seen once. The V and J genes are TRBV7-9 and TRBJ1-1, with a possible D match to TRBD1 (6 bases). Trimming pared 5 bases from V and 5 bases from J, leaving 15 bases between. The CDR3 extends over 14 amino acids. Germline assignment: CDR1 SEHNR and CDR2 FQNEAQ (reference sequence). The CDR3 DNA follows: TGTGCCAGCAGCGCACAGGGCATCGAGACTGAAGCTTTCTTT. Translated: CASSAQGIETEAFF.

V usage is TRBV6-1 and J usage is TRBJ2-7, with D perhaps TRBD1 or TRBD2 (5 bases each). Looked up from germline, CDR1 is MNHNS and CDR2 is SASEGT. Trimming stripped 6 bases from V and 1 base from J, with 10 bases between. The CDR3 covers 13 residues. The CDR3, as DNA: TGTGCCAGCAGGGGGACGCAGTCCTACGAGCAGTACTTC. Protein: CASRGTQSYEQYF.